This T cell receptor (beta chain) stems from a study of T cell responses to AZD1222 COVID-19 vaccine. V gave up 6 bases and J gave up 7 bases, with 21 bases separating them. Germline CDR1 and CDR2: MNHEY and SVGAGI. The CDR3 runs 15 residues. The data were produced by immunoSEQ multiplex PCR, yet TCRdb's version contains in-frame clones alone and is incomplete. The table records roughly 96,000 clones, approximately 88% of them present only once. Combined were second doses at about 4 or about 12 weeks. The TCR sequence derives from an adult who received the AZD1222 COVID-19 vaccine. The input for sequencing was peripheral blood, taken 28 days after the second AZD1222 dose. V gene TRBV6-5 combines with J gene TRBJ1-2; D gene uncertain. CDR3 region: CASRPPGSPLGGYTF. The CDR3, as DNA: TGTGCCAGCAGGCCCCCTGGGAGCCCCCTAGGTGGCTACACCTTC.